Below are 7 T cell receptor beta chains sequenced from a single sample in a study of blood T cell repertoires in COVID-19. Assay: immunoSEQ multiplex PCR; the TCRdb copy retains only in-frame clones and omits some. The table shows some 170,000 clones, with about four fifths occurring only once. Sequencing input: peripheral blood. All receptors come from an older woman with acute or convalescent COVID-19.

The CDR3 loop is CASLTQQGQPQHF. CDR3 DNA: TGTGCCAGCTTGACCCAACAGGGACAGCCCCAGCATTTT. The chain uses TRBV2 and TRBJ1-5, with D perhaps matching TRBD1 (6 bases). Germline V CDR1 and CDR2: SNHLY, FYNNEI. Trimming stripped 8 bases from V and 7 bases from J, with 15 bases between. This CDR3 contains 13 residues.

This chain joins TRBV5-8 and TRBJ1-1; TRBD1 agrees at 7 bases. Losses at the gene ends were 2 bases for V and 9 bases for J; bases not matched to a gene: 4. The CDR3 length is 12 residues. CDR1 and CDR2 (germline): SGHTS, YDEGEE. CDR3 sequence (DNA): TGTGCCAGCAGCTTCAGGGGGGTTCAAGCTTTCTTT. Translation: CASSFRGVQAFF.

The CDR3 DNA reads TGTGCCAGCAGCCCCCCACAGGCACCTCGTTCCTACGAGCAGTACTTC. This sequence encodes CASSPPQAPRSYEQYF. V usage is TRBV7-8 and J usage is TRBJ2-7; D might be TRBD1 (5 bases). With 5 bases removed from V and 1 base from J, the gap between germline ends came to 18 bases. The CDR3 has 16 amino acids. Per the germline V gene, CDR1 is SGHVS and CDR2 is FQNEAQ.

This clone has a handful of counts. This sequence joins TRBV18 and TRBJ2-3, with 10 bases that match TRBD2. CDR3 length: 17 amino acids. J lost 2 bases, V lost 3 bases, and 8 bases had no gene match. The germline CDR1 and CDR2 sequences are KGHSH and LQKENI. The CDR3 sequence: CASSPDFSGRSTDTQYF. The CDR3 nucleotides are TGTGCCAGCTCACCTGATTTTAGCGGGAGGTCCACAGATACGCAGTATTTT.

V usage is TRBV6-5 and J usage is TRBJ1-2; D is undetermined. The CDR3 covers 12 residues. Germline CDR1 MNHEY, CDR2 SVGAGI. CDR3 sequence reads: CASTLVREGYTF. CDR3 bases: TGTGCTTCCACCCTGGTGAGGGAAGGCTACACCTTC.

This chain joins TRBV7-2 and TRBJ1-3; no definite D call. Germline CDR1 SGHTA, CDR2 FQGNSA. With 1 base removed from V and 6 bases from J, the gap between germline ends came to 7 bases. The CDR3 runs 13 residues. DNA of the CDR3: TGTGCCAGCAGCTTAGTGGCGGAAAACACCATATATTTT. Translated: CASSLVAENTIYF.

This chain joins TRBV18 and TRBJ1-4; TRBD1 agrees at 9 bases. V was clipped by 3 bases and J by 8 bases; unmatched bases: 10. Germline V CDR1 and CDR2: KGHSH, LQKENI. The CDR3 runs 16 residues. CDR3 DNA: TGTGCCAGCTCACCTCAAACAGGGGGCGGATTCGAAAAACTGTTTTTT. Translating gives CASSPQTGGGFEKLFF.